This T cell receptor beta chain was profiled in a study of T cells expressing NK-cell markers. Study context: Source material for TCR beta repertoires consisted of sorted CD3+CD56+NKG2C+, CD3+CD56+NKG2C- and CD3+CD56-NKG2C+ T cells. There were seven HCMV-seropositive donors and one seronegative donor among the eight sequenced. Overall study results and limits: Of CD8+ T cells, about 1.0-8% belonged to dominant NKG2C+ clonotypes in 5 to 7 donors.

Comment on this clonotype: The antigen is undetermined.

The length of the CDR3 is 14 residues. CDR1 is SGHNT and CDR2 is YENEEA in the germline V gene. 5'RACE template switching with UMIs produced the TCR beta cDNA. TCRdb reprocessed the 5' RACE reads and reports one entry per CDR3 protein, with no DNA. This table holds about 460,000 distinct CDR3 sequences. The chain carries TRBV11-3 and TRBJ1-4; there is no DNA to check the TCRdb D call of TRBD1. This clonotype originated in a woman aged 45-65 years in good health. Material for sequencing was blood T cells: a sorted CD56 or NKG2C T cell subset, CD4+ or CD8+ T cells, or bulk PBMC T cells (not recorded which). This CDR3 is CASSLSGVREKLFF.